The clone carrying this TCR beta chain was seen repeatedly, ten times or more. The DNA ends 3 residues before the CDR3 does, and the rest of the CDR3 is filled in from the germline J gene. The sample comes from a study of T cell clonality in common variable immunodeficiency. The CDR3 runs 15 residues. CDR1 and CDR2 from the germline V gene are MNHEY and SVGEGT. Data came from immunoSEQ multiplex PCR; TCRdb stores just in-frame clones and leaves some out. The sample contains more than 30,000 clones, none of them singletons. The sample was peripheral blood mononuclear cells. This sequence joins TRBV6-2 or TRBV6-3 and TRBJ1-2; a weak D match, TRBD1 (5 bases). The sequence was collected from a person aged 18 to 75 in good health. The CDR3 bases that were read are TGTGCCAGCAGTTACGAGGAAGAGGGGTACAATGAC. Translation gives CASSYEEEGYND. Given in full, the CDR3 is CASSYEEEGYNDYTF.